The rows below give T cell receptor beta chains drawn from one sample of a study of siplizumab effects on memory and regulatory T cells. The table came from immunoSEQ multiplex PCR; TCRdb's copy has only in-frame clones and leaves some out. The table includes 50,000 to 75,000 clones, approximately 96% detected once. The sample taken for sequencing was naive CD8+ T cells sorted from blood. The receptors come from a human donor in good health. Each CDR3 is given with its conserved first and last residue. A D gene is named only where the DNA matches it firmly. Clone size appears in some rows only: once, few, many, or a class for an expanded clone.

.	.	TRBV19	TRBJ1-1	14	CASSISGWDAEAFF	TGTGCCAGTAGTATTTCAGGGTGGGACGCTGAAGCTTTCTTT
.	.	TRBV27	TRBJ1-4	17	CASSRTWAQATNEKLFF	TGTGCCAGCAGTCGGACCTGGGCCCAGGCAACTAATGAAAAACTGTTTTTT
TRBD2	.	TRBV4-3	TRBJ2-5	18	CASSQDSSGSAYQETQYF	TGCGCCAGCAGCCAAGATTCTAGCGGGAGCGCGTACCAAGAGACCCAGTACTTC
.	.	TRBV6-1	TRBJ2-5	13	CATSGSSVETQYF	TGTGCCACCTCAGGGTCCTCCGTGGAGACCCAGTACTTC
.	.	TRBV19	TRBJ1-1	16	CASSVPKGDRRAEAFF	TGTGCCAGTAGTGTTCCTAAAGGGGACCGACGGGCTGAAGCTTTCTTT
.	.	TRBV13	TRBJ2-5	12	CASSLVSETQYF	TGTGCCAGCAGCTTAGTTAGTGAGACCCAGTACTTC
TRBD2	once	TRBV29-1	TRBJ2-1	16	CSVVPSGGLNYNEQFF	TGCAGCGTTGTGCCTAGCGGGGGGCTAAACTACAATGAGCAGTTCTTC
.	.	TRBV15	TRBJ1-1	13	CATSTTGNTEAFF	TGTGCCACCAGCACGACAGGGAACACTGAAGCTTTCTTT
TRBD1	.	TRBV9	TRBJ2-3	17	CASSDSLGTVAEDTQYF	TGTGCCAGCAGCGATAGCCTCGGGACAGTTGCCGAAGATACGCAGTATTTT
TRBD1	few	TRBV30	TRBJ1-1	13	CAWSATGGTEAFF	TGTGCCTGGAGCGCTACAGGGGGCACTGAAGCTTTCTTT
.	.	TRBV5-6	TRBJ1-1	12	CASSLVNTEAFF	TGTGCCAGCAGCTTGGTGAACACTGAAGCTTTCTTT
.	.	TRBV25-1	TRBJ2-5	17	CASSEIPGRDYQETQYF	TGTGCCAGCAGTGAAATACCGGGCCGGGACTACCAAGAGACCCAGTACTTC
.	.	TRBV27	TRBJ1-4	16	CASGFTQQSRGEKLFF	TGTGCCAGCGGATTTACTCAACAGTCTCGGGGAGAAAAACTGTTTTTT
.	.	TRBV21-1	TRBJ2-1	14	CASSDDREYNEQFF	TGTGCCAGCAGCGACGACAGGGAATACAATGAGCAGTTCTTC
.	.	TRBV28	TRBJ2-3	15	CASSLLQGSTDTQYF	TGTGCCAGCAGTTTACTCCAGGGTAGCACAGATACGCAGTATTTT
.	.	TRBV25-1	TRBJ1-4	15	CASSETGSTNEKLFF	TGTGCCAGCAGCGAAACAGGTTCAACTAATGAAAAACTGTTTTTT
.	.	TRBV6-1	TRBJ2-3	12	CASSGGADTQYF	TGTGCCAGCAGTGGGGGGGCAGATACGCAGTATTTT
.	.	TRBV5-6	TRBJ2-1	11	CASTKVNEQFF	TGTGCCAGCACAAAAGTCAATGAGCAGTTCTTC
.	.	TRBV4-1	TRBJ1-1	17	CASSQGEAGWSGTEAFF	TGCGCCAGCAGCCAAGGGGAGGCAGGGTGGTCAGGGACTGAAGCTTTCTTT
TRBD1	.	TRBV5-4	TRBJ1-4	13	CASKTGTDEKLFF	TGTGCCAGCAAGACCGGGACAGATGAAAAACTGTTTTTT
.	.	TRBV7-9	TRBJ2-7	12	CASSPPTVEQYF	TGTGCCAGCAGTCCCCCGACAGTCGAGCAGTACTTC
TRBD1	once	TRBV7-9	TRBJ1-2	15	CASREKDRPNYGYTF	TGTGCCAGCAGGGAAAAGGACAGGCCGAACTATGGCTACACCTTC
TRBD1	few	TRBV19	TRBJ1-6	15	CASSMGTGANSPLHF	TGTGCCAGTAGTATGGGGACAGGGGCTAATTCACCCCTCCACTTT
.	.	TRBV19	TRBJ1-1	14	CASSIWGSNTEAFF	TGTGCCAGTAGTATTTGGGGGTCGAACACTGAAGCTTTCTTT
.	.	TRBV4-3	TRBJ2-7	16	CASSQEYPGRGDEQYF	TGCGCCAGCAGCCAAGAGTATCCGGGCAGGGGGGACGAGCAGTACTTC
.	.	TRBV6-1	TRBJ2-2	17	CASSEETAGLGTGELFF	TGTGCCAGCAGCGAAGAAACAGCAGGGTTGGGGACCGGGGAGCTGTTTTTT
.	.	TRBV7-9	TRBJ2-7	15	CASSLITGTLPEQYF	TGTGCCAGCAGCTTAATCACCGGGACACTCCCCGAGCAGTACTTC
.	.	TRBV9	TRBJ1-2	9	CAKAVPGAF	TGTGCCAAAGCAGTGCCCGGGGCTTTC
TRBD1	.	TRBV19	TRBJ1-6	15	CASSIGDRGGSPLHF	TGTGCCAGTAGTATAGGGGACAGGGGAGGGTCACCCCTCCACTTT
.	.	TRBV6-1	TRBJ2-7	13	CASSEGSRYEQYF	TGTGCCAGCAGTGAGGGCAGCCGATACGAGCAGTACTTC
.	.	TRBV10-2	TRBJ2-7	13	CASSEWQAYEQYF	TGCGCCAGCAGTGAGTGGCAGGCCTACGAGCAGTACTTC
TRBD1	.	TRBV27	TRBJ1-2	15	CASSLFAGQDYGYTF	TGTGCCAGCAGTTTATTTGCGGGACAGGACTATGGCTACACCTTC
.	.	TRBV29-1	TRBJ2-7	11	CSVSREYEQYF	TGCAGCGTCAGCAGGGAGTACGAGCAGTACTTC
.	once	TRBV15	TRBJ2-7	12	CATSSTVTEQYF	TGTGCCACCAGCAGCACAGTGACCGAGCAGTACTTC
TRBD1	.	TRBV6-1	TRBJ1-4	14	CASRPGTGQEKLFF	TGTGCCAGCAGACCCGGGACAGGGCAGGAAAAACTGTTTTTT
.	.	TRBV7-8	TRBJ2-7	13	CASSPHISYEQYF	TGTGCCAGCAGCCCCCATATTTCCTACGAGCAGTACTTC
.	.	TRBV1	TRBJ2-7	22	CTSSQKGVAPIGTGGDPYEQYF	TGCACCAGCAGCCAAAAAGGGGTTGCCCCCATAGGGACAGGGGGAGACCCATACGAGCAGTACTTC
.	.	TRBV5-1	TRBJ1-1	13	CASSTGQNTEAFF	TGCGCCAGCAGCACAGGACAAAACACTGAAGCTTTCTTT
TRBD1	few	TRBV28	TRBJ1-1	15	CASTLRTGDYTEAFF	TGTGCCAGCACCCTAAGGACAGGGGATTACACTGAAGCTTTCTTT
.	.	TRBV7-9	TRBJ2-5	14	CASSSSGTQETQYF	TGTGCCAGCAGCTCCTCAGGGACCCAAGAGACCCAGTACTTC
.	once	TRBV28	TRBJ1-1	13	CASTTTLNTEAFF	TGTGCCAGCACAACTACATTGAACACTGAAGCTTTCTTT
.	once	TRBV11-2	TRBJ2-3	11	CASRYTDTQYF	TGTGCCAGCAGGTACACAGATACGCAGTATTTT
.	.	TRBV28	TRBJ2-3	16	CASSFWGPEHTDTQYF	TGTGCCAGCAGTTTTTGGGGGCCCGAGCACACAGATACGCAGTATTTT
TRBD1	once	TRBV2	TRBJ2-1	15	CASSGEDRAGNEQFF	TGTGCCAGCAGTGGGGAGGACAGGGCAGGGAATGAGCAGTTCTTC
.	.	TRBV10-1	TRBJ2-2	14	CASSESIESPRMFF	TGCGCCAGCAGTGAGTCGATTGAGTCTCCCCGGATGTTTTTT
TRBD1	.	TRBV7-2	TRBJ2-7	14	CASSFATGSYEQYF	TGTGCCAGCAGTTTTGCGACAGGGTCCTACGAGCAGTACTTC
TRBD1	.	TRBV19	TRBJ2-2	12	CASTGVAGELFF	TGTGCCAGCACAGGGGTGGCCGGGGAGCTGTTTTTT
.	.	TRBV9	TRBJ1-2	12	CASIGTEGGYTF	TGTGCCAGCATCGGGACGGAGGGGGGCTACACCTTC